The entry below gives a single T cell receptor beta chain sequence along with its context. Roughly 0.45 to 1 ug RNA was reverse transcribed with random hexamers. Across 54 Vbeta and 13 Jbeta, TCR beta CDR3 was amplified with immunoSEQ multiplex PCR. TCRdb re-called the immunoSEQ multiplex PCR reads with MiXCR, one entry per CDR3 protein. The sample includes some 180,000 distinct CDR3 sequences, under 95% of them seen just once. Between the trimmed V and J ends, which lost 5 bases and 4 bases, there was a span of 11 bases. The CDR3 spans 14 residues. Germline V gene data show CDR1 as MNHNS and CDR2 as SASEGT. Blood CD8+ and CD4+ T cells underwent high-throughput TCR beta sequencing. The healthy controls were matched to patients by age and sex. FACS was used to enrich TEMRA cells, whereas the CD8+ and CD4+ T cells were obtained by negative isolation. This entry comes from a study of CD8 T cells in Susac syndrome.

Sequencing was carried out using CD4+ T cells from PBMCs. V is TRBV6-1 and J is TRBJ2-2; tentatively, D is TRBD1 (5 bases). The source of this sequence is a human donor in good health. The CDR3, as DNA: TGTGCCAGCAGTCTCTTCGACAGCACCGGGGAGCTGTTTTTT. Protein sequence: CASSLFDSTGELFF.